These 4 T cell receptor beta chains were sequenced from one sample in a study of cytomegalovirus exposure and HLA in healthy donors. The PCR used 60 Vbeta and 13 Jbeta primers. Repertoires were generated with immunoSEQ multiplex PCR, while TCRdb's copy carries only in-frame clones and drops some. Among about 150,000 clones listed, about four fifths were seen once. Sequenced sample: PBMCs. These receptors all come from a man aged 50-60 years in good health and CMV-seropositive.

The genes are TRBV27 and TRBJ2-1, with 8 nucleotides matching TRBD2. The CDR3 totals 17 residues. Germline V gene sequence: CDR1 MNHEY, CDR2 SMNVEV (reference sequence). J gave up 0 bases and V 9 bases, and 13 bases lay outside the gene matches. The CDR3 coding sequence is TGTGCCAGAAGGTTAAGTAGCGGGAATAGCTCCTACAATGAGCAGTTCTTC. This codes for CARRLSSGNSSYNEQFF.

This chain joins TRBV6-4 and TRBJ2-3, with 10 bases identical to TRBD1. The CDR3 contains 14 residues. Germline values: CDR1 MRHNA, CDR2 SNTAGT. The ends lost 5 bases at V and 5 bases at J; junction bases unmatched: 4. The DNA for the CDR3 is TGTGCCAGCAGTCCGGGACAGGGGAAAGATACGCAGTATTTT. Its protein is CASSPGQGKDTQYF.

For the CDR3, the DNA is TGTGCCAGCAGTGCGAGCAGTGAGAGGGGACTAGCCCAGCCCCATGAGCAGTTCTTC. It is translated as CASSASSERGLAQPHEQFF. The gene calls are TRBV6-1 and TRBJ2-1, with TRBD2 matching over 9 bases. The CDR3 runs 19 residues. Germline trimming cut 4 bases from V and 8 bases from J; bases unmatched to any gene: 21. The germline V gene has CDR1 MNHNS and CDR2 SASEGT.

The CDR3 loop reads CASRLMTASGNTIYF. CDR3 coding DNA: TGCGCCAGCAGGTTAATGACAGCTTCTGGAAACACCATATATTTT. The chain employs TRBV5-1 and TRBJ1-3; TRBD1 might be the D (5 bases). Germline CDR1 SGHRS, CDR2 YFSETQ. Trimming pared 5 bases from V and 1 base from J, leaving 13 bases between. The CDR3 has 15 residues.